This record looks at one TCR beta chain sequence and its context. Germline assignment: CDR1 SGDLS and CDR2 YYNGEE. The V gene end was trimmed by 2 bases and the J gene end by 6 bases; junction bases not matched to a gene: 9. The CDR3 sequence is 16 residues long. The assay was immunoSEQ multiplex PCR, and TCRdb's table has in-frame clones only and misses some. The sample lists about 200,000 clones, approximately 84% occurring once. This record belongs to a study of blood T cell repertoires in COVID-19. The sequence was collected from a man older than 75 with acute or convalescent COVID-19. V is TRBV9 and J is TRBJ2-7; 12 positions match TRBD2. The sample was peripheral blood. As DNA, the CDR3 is TGTGCCAGCAGCGTGGGCGTACTAGCGGGAGGACCCGAGCAGTACTTC. This gives the protein CASSVGVLAGGPEQYF.